Each of the 26 T cell receptor beta chains below was sequenced from the same sample in a study of T-cell reconstitution after alpha-beta-depleted transplantation in children. Using unique molecular identifiers, the investigators prepared the TCRbeta library. TCRdb recomputed calls from the PCR reads with MiXCR, one row per CDR3 protein. Altogether just over 950,000 distinct CDR3 sequences are present, less than 30% being singletons, with the ten largest covering 28%. This material consisted of PBMCs, mostly from graft donor cells, taken 360 days after TCRalphabeta/CD19-depleted stem cell transplant. The receptor source for this set is a boy in the first two years of life who had a stem cell transplant for SCID, so the T cells may come from the graft donor.

The chain joins TRBV20-1 to TRBJ2-7, with TRBD1 matching over 8 bases. CDR3 size: 16 residues. With 0 bases clipped from V and 7 bases from J, the junction kept 14 bases outside the gene matches. Germline CDR1 is DFQATT and CDR2 is SNEGSKA (reference sequence). The CDR3 loop reads CSARDSSSDRAREQYF. CDR3 DNA sequence: TGCAGTGCTAGAGATAGCAGTTCGGACAGGGCTAGGGAGCAGTACTTC.

J is TRBJ2-7 and V is TRBV27; 9 nucleotides line up with TRBD1. There are 15 residues in the CDR3. Per germline, CDR1 MNHEY and CDR2 SMNVEV (reference sequence). Unmatched junction bases numbered 6, after V lost 4 bases and J lost 2 bases. The CDR3 sequence is CASSSIRQGAYEQYF. For the CDR3, the DNA is TGTGCCAGCAGTTCAATCCGACAGGGGGCCTACGAGCAGTACTTC.

The chain has TRBV14 and TRBJ2-1, with 9 nucleotides matching TRBD2. This CDR3 is 14 amino acids long. The germline V gene encodes CDR1 SGHDN and CDR2 FVKESK. Losses at the gene ends were 6 bases for V and 9 bases for J; bases not matched to a gene: 9. The CDR3 loop reads CASRLAGARAEQFF. The CDR3 DNA follows: TGTGCCAGCAGGTTAGCGGGGGCACGCGCTGAGCAGTTCTTC. Combining the CDR3 with reference TRBV14 and TRBJ2-1 gives the whole variable domain EAGVTQFPSHSVIEKGQTVTLRCDPISGHDNLYWYRRVMGKEIKFLLHFVKESKQDESGMPNNRFLAERTGGTYSTLKVQPAELEDSGVYFCASRLAGARAEQFFGPGTRLTVL.

This chain uses TRBV3-1 with TRBJ2-7; TRBD1 agrees at 8 bases. Germline CDR1 reads LGHDT; CDR2 reads YNNKEL (reference sequence). With V trimmed by 1 base and J by 9 bases, 8 bases remained unmatched. The CDR3 runs to 14 residues. The CDR3 DNA sequence: TGTGCCAGCAGCCAAGCCCTCCGGACAGGGTGGCAGTACTTC. The encoded protein is CASSQALRTGWQYF.

This clonotype was seen more than once but under ten times. This chain links TRBV12-3 or TRBV12-4 with TRBJ2-2; 9 positions agree with TRBD2. The junction had 9 bases not matched to a gene; V was cut back by 6 bases and J by 7 bases. This CDR3 region has 15 residues. The CDR3 protein is CASSSDSGGIGELFF. The CDR3 coding sequence is TGTGCCAGCAGCTCGGACAGCGGGGGGATCGGGGAGCTGTTTTTT.

The rearrangement links TRBV7-3 to TRBJ2-3; D ambiguous. The germline CDR1 and CDR2 sequences are SGHTA and FQGTGA. Trimming cost V 3 bases and J 4 bases, with 8 bases left between them. The CDR3 contains 13 residues. The CDR3 is CASSFRHADTQYF. CDR3 nucleotide sequence: TGTGCCAGCAGCTTCCGGCACGCAGATACGCAGTATTTT.

This clonotype showed up just a few times. The chain is built from TRBV11-2 and TRBJ1-2; a possible D gene is TRBD1 (6 bases). The CDR3 consists of 13 residues. Germline V CDR1 and CDR2: SGHAT, FQNNGV. Trimming stripped 5 bases from V and 5 bases from J, with 12 bases between. CDR3 DNA: TGTGCCAGCAGCGGACAGTTTCCTTATGGCTACACCTTC. Its protein product is CASSGQFPYGYTF. Variable domain in full (rest from reference TRBV11-2 and TRBJ1-2): EAGVAQSPRYKIIEKRQSVAFWCNPISGHATLYWYQQILGQGPKLLIQFQNNGVVDDSQLPKDRFSAERLKGVDSTLKIQPAKLEDSAVYLCASSGQFPYGYTFGSGTRLTVV.

The chain is built from TRBV4-2 and TRBJ2-6; D uncertain. Germline loops: CDR1 LGHNA, CDR2 YNFKEQ. V was pared by 0 bases and J by 0 bases, with 9 bases between. This CDR3 is 17 amino acids long. This CDR3 reads CASSQDALGSGANVLTF. The CDR3 region has the DNA TGTGCCAGCAGCCAAGATGCACTCGGCTCTGGGGCCAACGTCCTGACTTTC.

This clonotype has just a few counts. The chain has TRBV12-3 or TRBV12-4 and TRBJ2-7; D gene ambiguous. The germline V and J ends were trimmed by 3 bases and 5 bases, with 14 bases remaining between them. The CDR3 length is 14 residues. The CDR3 coding sequence is TGTGCCAGCAGTTTCACAGATATGCCGCACGAGCAGTACTTC. Translated, it gives CASSFTDMPHEQYF.

This clonotype appeared a single time. This sequence joins TRBV28 and TRBJ2-5; D is ambiguous. V lost 5 bases, J lost 5 bases, and 18 bases lay in between. The CDR3 length is 15 residues. Germline V gene data show CDR1 as MDHEN and CDR2 as SYDVKM. The CDR3 protein is CASSPQTLLGETQYF. In nucleotides, the CDR3 is TGTGCCAGCAGTCCCCAGACTCTCTTGGGTGAGACCCAGTACTTC.

This clonotype has just a few counts. The chain carries TRBV20-1 and TRBJ2-1; 7 bases align to TRBD1. Germline assignment: CDR1 DFQATT and CDR2 SNEGSKA (reference sequence). This CDR3 is built from 15 residues. J was trimmed by 0 bases and V by 5 bases; bases with no gene match: 7. CDR3 in amino acids: CSAGRDRSSYNEQFF. The CDR3 DNA reads as TGCAGTGCTGGCCGGGACAGAAGCTCCTACAATGAGCAGTTCTTC.

The gene calls are TRBV12-3 or TRBV12-4 and TRBJ1-2; D call uncertain. The V end lost 6 bases, the J end lost 2 bases, and 13 bases lay between the germline ends. The CDR3 runs 14 residues. CDR3 sequence reads: CASSPSMGNYGYTF. CDR3 DNA sequence: TGTGCCAGCAGCCCCAGTATGGGGAACTATGGCTACACCTTC.

This clonotype has more than one count but fewer than ten. The chain has TRBV9 and TRBJ2-7, with 10 bases matching TRBD1. Germline trimming cut 3 bases from V and 1 base from J; bases unmatched to any gene: 4. Looked up from germline, CDR1 is SGDLS and CDR2 is YYNGEE. The CDR3 runs 15 residues. The CDR3 loop is CASSAGTGVSYEQYF. The CDR3 region has the DNA TGTGCCAGCAGCGCCGGGACAGGGGTATCCTACGAGCAGTACTTC.

This chain connects TRBV4-3 to TRBJ1-5; D is perhaps TRBD1 (5 bases). The V gene's germline CDR1 is LGHNA and CDR2 YSLEER. V shed 0 bases and J shed 4 bases, with 10 bases lying between them. The CDR3 extends over 15 amino acids. CDR3 nucleotide sequence: TGCGCCAGCAGCCAAGATGGGACGGGGAATCAGCCCCAGCATTTT. It is translated as CASSQDGTGNQPQHF.

This clonotype has only a few counts. The chain has TRBV12-3 or TRBV12-4 and TRBJ1-2; TRBD1 agrees at 10 bases. The junction had 8 bases not matched to a gene; V was cut back by 2 bases and J by 8 bases. This CDR3 region has 15 residues. CDR3 DNA: TGTGCCAGCAGTTTATGGGGGACAGGGGCTCGAGGCTACACCTTC. It is translated as CASSLWGTGARGYTF.

V usage is TRBV3-1 and J usage is TRBJ2-3; D call uncertain. V was shortened by 3 bases and J by 7 bases, with 11 bases between the two germline ends. The CDR3 is 13 residues long. From germline, CDR1 is LGHDT and CDR2 YNNKEL (reference sequence). CDR3 loop: CASSQARSYTQYF. The DNA for the CDR3 is TGTGCCAGCAGCCAGGCAAGGTCATATACGCAGTATTTT.

This clonotype was counted ten times or more. This sequence joins TRBV9 and TRBJ2-3; 9 positions match TRBD1. CDR1 and CDR2 from the germline V gene are SGDLS and YYNGEE. The CDR3 is 15 residues long. V trimming: 4 bases; J trimming: 2 bases; junction bases outside the gene matches: 5. The CDR3 here is CASSTRDRDTDTQYF. The CDR3, as DNA: TGTGCCAGCAGCACCCGGGACAGGGACACAGATACGCAGTATTTT.

This clonotype has more than one count but fewer than ten. The rearrangement links TRBV12-3 or TRBV12-4 to TRBJ1-5; no clear D gene. The V end lost 6 bases, the J end lost 6 bases, and 15 bases lay between the germline ends. The CDR3 extends over 14 amino acids. This CDR3 is CASRFDQVGQPQHF. DNA for the CDR3: TGTGCCAGCAGATTCGACCAAGTTGGTCAGCCCCAGCATTTT.

This CDR3 reads CSSSTSTDTQYF. CDR3 nucleotides: TGCTCCTCTAGTACGAGTACAGATACGCAGTATTTT. This chain uses TRBV20-1 with TRBJ2-3; no reliable D call. Germline V gene lookup returns CDR1 DFQATT and CDR2 SNEGSKA (reference sequence). The CDR3 has 12 residues.

As to this clonotype: Since a much larger clone is just one base distant, this may be a read error. The rearrangement uses TRBV6-5 and TRBJ2-5; no firm D call. Germline loops: CDR1 MNHEY, CDR2 SVGAGI. CDR3 length: 11 residues. CDR3 residues: CASSYHETQYF. The CDR3 region has the DNA TGTGCCAGCAGTTACCATGAGACCCAGTACTTC.

The chain links TRBV9 to TRBJ2-3, with 8 nucleotides matching TRBD1. This CDR3 spans 15 amino acids. Per the germline V gene, CDR1 is SGDLS and CDR2 is YYNGEE. V shed 3 bases, J shed 2 bases, and the junction held 5 bases outside the gene matches. The CDR3 here is CASSGRDRLTDTQYF. The CDR3 DNA sequence: TGTGCCAGCAGCGGCCGGGACAGGCTCACAGATACGCAGTATTTT.

This clonotype was seen a handful of times. The J gene is TRBJ2-1, the V gene TRBV6-5, with D maybe TRBD1 (6 bases). CDR1 is MNHEY and CDR2 is SVGAGI in the germline V gene. The CDR3 has 15 amino acids. V was cut by 2 bases and J by 2 bases, with 10 bases left in between. The CDR3 DNA reads as TGTGCCAGCAGTTACGCCGGGACACCCTACAATGAGCAGTTCTTC. Its translation is CASSYAGTPYNEQFF.

This clonotype came up a few times. The chain recombines TRBV7-9 with TRBJ2-1; either TRBD1 or TRBD2 may supply D (5 bases each). This CDR3 contains 14 residues. Trimming stripped 6 bases from V and 5 bases from J, with 14 bases between. Germline CDR1 SEHNR, CDR2 FQNEAQ (reference sequence). CDR3 amino acids: CASRLRDPDNEQFF. The CDR3 DNA reads as TGTGCCAGCAGACTCCGGGACCCTGACAATGAGCAGTTCTTC. Full variable domain (outside the CDR3, taken from reference TRBV7-9 and TRBJ2-1): DTGVSQNPRHKITKRGQNVTFRCDPISEHNRLYWYRQTLGQGPEFLTYFQNEAQLEKSRLLSDRFSAERPKGSFSTLEIQRTEQGDSAMYLCASRLRDPDNEQFFGPGTRLTVL.

Only a few counts were recorded for this clonotype. The rearrangement joins TRBV12-3 or TRBV12-4 to TRBJ2-7; D not resolved. The germline V and J ends were trimmed by 7 bases and 4 bases, with 17 bases remaining between them. The CDR3 has 14 amino acids. In DNA, the CDR3 is TGTGCCAGCAAACCAGTCCCAAGCCCTTACGAGCAGTACTTC. This codes for CASKPVPSPYEQYF.

CDR3 coding DNA: TGTGCCAGCAGCCAAGGGGGTAAGGTCACTGAAGCTTTCTTT. This encodes CASSQGGKVTEAFF. The rearrangement uses TRBV3-1 and TRBJ1-1; D is uncertain. Germline V gene lookup returns CDR1 LGHDT and CDR2 YNNKEL (reference sequence). V shed 1 base and J shed 4 bases, with 10 bases lying between them. The length of the CDR3 is 14 residues.

This clonotype has only a few counts. The chain couples TRBV12-3 or TRBV12-4 to TRBJ2-1; TRBD1 matches 9 bases. The J segment lost 14 bases and the V segment lost 6 bases, leaving 8 bases of the junction unmatched. CDR3 size: 12 residues. The CDR3, as DNA: TGTGCCAGCAGGGGGGGACAGGGCTACAAGTTCTTC. Its translation is CASRGGQGYKFF.